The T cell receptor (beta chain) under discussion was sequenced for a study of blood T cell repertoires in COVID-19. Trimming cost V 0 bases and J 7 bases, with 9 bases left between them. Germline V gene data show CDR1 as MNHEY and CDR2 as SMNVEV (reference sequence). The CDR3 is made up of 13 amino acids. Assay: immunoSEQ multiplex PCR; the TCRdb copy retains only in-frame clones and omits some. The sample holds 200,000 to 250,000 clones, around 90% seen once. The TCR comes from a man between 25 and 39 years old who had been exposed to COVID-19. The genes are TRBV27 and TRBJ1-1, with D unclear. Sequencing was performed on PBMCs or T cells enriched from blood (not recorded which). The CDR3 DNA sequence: TGTGCCAGCAGTTTATCACAGCCTTATGAAGCTTTCTTT. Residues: CASSLSQPYEAFF.